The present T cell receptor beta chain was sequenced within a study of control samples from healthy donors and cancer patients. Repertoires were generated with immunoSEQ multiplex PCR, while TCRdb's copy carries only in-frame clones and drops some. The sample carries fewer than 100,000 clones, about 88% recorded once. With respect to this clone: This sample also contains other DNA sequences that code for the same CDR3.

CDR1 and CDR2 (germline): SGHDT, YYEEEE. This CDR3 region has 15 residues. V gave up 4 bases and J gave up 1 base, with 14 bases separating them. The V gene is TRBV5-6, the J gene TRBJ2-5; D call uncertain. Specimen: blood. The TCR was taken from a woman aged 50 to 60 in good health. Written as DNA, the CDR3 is TGTGCCAGCAGCAAAAGGCTGTTATTCCAAGAGACCCAGTACTTC. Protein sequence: CASSKRLLFQETQYF.